This TCR beta chain originates from a study of response to subunit inactivated influenza vaccine. Whole-study results and caveats: With each seasonal influenza vaccination, the authors suggested, few new T cells are recruited.

This clonotype has just a few counts. The antigen is not known. A single record per CDR3 protein comes from TCRdb applying MiXCR to the RT-PCR reads. The sample lists 500,000 to 550,000 distinct CDR3 sequences; 7.5% to 8.5% were seen once. Germline values: CDR1 LNHNV, CDR2 YYDKDF (reference sequence). This CDR3 region has 17 residues. V lost 2 bases, J lost 4 bases, and 8 bases stayed unmatched. This receptor was obtained from a man between 45 and 75 years old who received an inactivated influenza vaccine. This chain uses TRBV15 with TRBJ2-1; 10 bases map to TRBD2. The sequenced sample was PBMCs from blood, obtained less than 25 months after vaccination. CDR3 sequence: CATSRHARTSGYNEQFF. Here the CDR3 DNA reads TGTGCCACCAGCAGACACGCAAGGACTAGCGGTTACAATGAGCAGTTCTTC.